This T cell receptor (beta chain) was found in a study of shared clonotypes between healthy human individuals. Study conclusions and caveats: The represented genetic and exposure-history diversity was limited by the small number of donors.

Replicate sorted-subset PCRs were loaded with around 220 ng DNA, 30,000 to 35,000 T cell genomes. In the source study's methods: Junction-only immunoSEQ data arrived without quality scores, meaning filtering differed. TCRdb's copy holds only in-frame clones and misses some; the assay was immunoSEQ multiplex PCR. V, J and clone size are taken as reported in that table, and D and trimming were inferred from the DNA itself. This table has 2 million to 3 million clones, around 90% appearing once. Worth noting for this clone: Its antigen remains unidentified.

Trimming left V 4 bases short and J 2 bases short, with 17 bases between. The CDR3 is made up of 17 amino acids. The germline V gene encodes CDR1 SGHTA and CDR2 FQGNSA. The sample taken for sequencing was naive CD4+ T cells sorted from blood. Subset described: CD45RA+ positively selected. The rearrangement uses TRBV7-2 and TRBJ2-2, with D possibly TRBD2 on 6 matching bases. This receptor was obtained from a man aged 18 to 35 in good health. The CDR3 is CASSSGGKLFNTGELFF. CDR3 sequence (DNA): TGTGCCAGCAGCTCCGGGGGAAAACTATTTAACACCGGGGAGCTGTTTTTT.